This passage covers 15 T cell receptor beta chains from one sample sequenced in a study of CXCR3-negative and CXCR3-positive naive CD8 T cells. Whole-study results and caveats: For CXCR3-positive naive cells, TRB CDR3s were more hydrophobic than those of CXCR3-negative naive cells.

5' RACE that incorporated UMI labels was used to prepare the TRB cDNA libraries. TCRdb reanalyzed the 5' RACE reads, giving one entry per CDR3 protein sequence and no DNA. This table lists about 150,000 distinct CDR3 sequences. Antigens for these TCRs are unknown. The source material was naive CXCR3+ CD8+ T cells from blood. Subset of the sample: CD45RO-CCR7+CD27+CD95- naive CD8+ T cells expressing CXCR3 (TNR3+). These TCRs come from a human donor in good health. Some clones in this sample may be carry-over from other donors' samples.

The chain couples TRBV7-3 to TRBJ1-1; TCRdb proposes TRBD1, but this gene call is untestable without DNA. Germline CDR1 is SGHTA and CDR2 is FQGTGA. The CDR3 is 13 amino acids. CDR3 sequence reads: CASSLAGHTEAFF.

The V gene is TRBV19, the J gene TRBJ2-2; TCRdb selects TRBD1, and the lack of DNA leaves this call unchecked. The CDR3 loop spans 13 amino acids. Germline V CDR1 and CDR2: LNHDA, SQIVND (reference sequence). CDR3 residues: CATRGSYTGELFF.

This rearrangement joins TRBV7-9 to TRBJ2-7; TCRdb gives TRBD1 as the D gene, but with no DNA this cannot be confirmed. The CDR3 is 16 amino acids. In germline, CDR1 is SEHNR, CDR2 FQNEAQ (reference sequence). CDR3 residues: CASSRQGQGGLYEQYF. Combining the CDR3 with reference TRBV7-9 and TRBJ2-7 gives the whole variable domain DTGVSQNPRHKITKRGQNVTFRCDPISEHNRLYWYRQTLGQGPEFLTYFQNEAQLEKSRLLSDRFSAERPKGSFSTLEIQRTEQGDSAMYLCASSRQGQGGLYEQYFGPGTRLTVT.

This rearrangement joins TRBV15 to TRBJ2-5; TCRdb reports TRBD1, a call that lacks DNA to check it against. CDR3 length: 13 amino acids. The germline CDR1 and CDR2 sequences are LNHNV and YYDKDF (reference sequence). CDR3 residues: CATSVNRVETQYF.

The gene calls are TRBV29-1 and TRBJ2-7; TCRdb's D call of TRBD1 is untestable without DNA. Germline V CDR1 and CDR2: SQVTM, ANQGSEA. This CDR3 comprises 14 residues. The CDR3 protein is CSVALGQGYYEQYF.

The chain links TRBV14 to TRBJ1-2; there is no DNA to check the TCRdb D call of TRBD1. The CDR3 loop spans 14 amino acids. In germline, CDR1 is SGHDN, CDR2 FVKESK. The CDR3 sequence: CASSPTGPNYGYTF. Combining the CDR3 with reference TRBV14 and TRBJ1-2 gives the whole variable domain EAGVTQFPSHSVIEKGQTVTLRCDPISGHDNLYWYRRVMGKEIKFLLHFVKESKQDESGMPNNRFLAERTGGTYSTLKVQPAELEDSGVYFCASSPTGPNYGYTFGSGTRLTVV.

J is TRBJ2-3 and V is TRBV20-1. The CDR3 runs to 14 residues. CDR1 and CDR2 (germline): DFQATT, SNEGSKA (reference sequence). This chain's CDR3 is CSASTGYRRDTQYF.

The chain is built from TRBV29-1 and TRBJ2-7; TCRdb names TRBD1, which stays unverified in the absence of DNA. Germline CDR1 reads SQVTM; CDR2 reads ANQGSEA. There are 12 residues in the CDR3. CDR3 protein: CSVGDRGYEQYF.

The chain is built from TRBV28 and TRBJ2-5; absent DNA, TCRdb's TRBD1 call cannot be checked. CDR3 size: 15 residues. Germline V lookup: CDR1 MDHEN, CDR2 SYDVKM. The chain's CDR3 is CASSPTTDTQETQYF.

The chain joins TRBV7-9 to TRBJ2-7; TCRdb's D gene call, TRBD1, goes unchecked for lack of DNA. This CDR3 region has 17 residues. Per the germline V gene, CDR1 is SEHNR and CDR2 is FQNEAQ (reference sequence). The CDR3 here is CASSSLNEDRPSYEQYF.

The chain is built from TRBV28 and TRBJ2-5; TCRdb outputs TRBD1, but without DNA this stays unchecked. The CDR3 loop spans 16 amino acids. Germline lookup yields CDR1 MDHEN and CDR2 SYDVKM. CDR3 loop: CASNNRERGPQETQYF.

The rearrangement joins TRBV6-1 to TRBJ2-3; no DNA is available, so the TRBD1 call from TCRdb remains unchecked. This CDR3 has 13 amino acids. In germline, CDR1 is MNHNS, CDR2 SASEGT. The CDR3: CASRGTGRDTQYF.

V usage is TRBV6-5 and J usage is TRBJ1-2. The germline V gene has CDR1 MNHEY and CDR2 SVGAGI. The CDR3 length is 14 residues. The CDR3 loop reads CASSYSISEDGYTF.

V and J are TRBV11-2 and TRBJ2-3. There are 16 residues in the CDR3. From germline, CDR1 is SGHAT and CDR2 FQNNGV. CDR3 in amino acids: CASSLRLADPTDTQYF.

The genes are TRBV6-2 or TRBV6-3 and TRBJ2-5; the TCRdb call, TRBD1, lacks DNA for checking. The length of the CDR3 is 18 residues. Per the germline V gene, CDR1 is MNHEY and CDR2 is SVGEGT. The CDR3 protein is CASSFGRSWDRGPETQYF.